This T cell receptor beta chain was captured by sequencing in a study of radiation and T cells in renal cell carcinoma (TCRdb year 2020). In the study overall: A total of 50 to 55 samples underwent TCR beta sequencing, made up of approximately 26 tumors and around 27 peripheral blood samples. The last blood draw occurred 4 weeks after radiation, at the same time as nephrectomy. Across all 50 or so samples, 4,016,671 unique CDR3 nucleotide sequences encoding over 2.5 million unique CDR3 amino acid sequences were identified.

Following the manufacturer's recommendations, the immunoSEQ kit was used to generate TCR beta libraries from genomic DNA. Library preparation used a first multiplex PCR with proprietary primers, then a second PCR adding unique barcodes, with bead cleanups after each round. Each sample batch included a kit-provided positive control reaction and a negative control reaction. The final libraries were assessed on an Agilent 4200 TapeStation D1000 ScreenTape, pooled by volume, and quantified by qPCR. Sequencing was performed on an Illumina NextSeq500 with a MidOutput 150-cycle cartridge, and 156 Read1 and 15 Index1 cycles were run with kit custom primers. The pooled library was loaded at roughly 1 pM with about 20% PhiX control spiked in. Per the source publication's procedure: Vendor-processed data were analyzed in R, with a clonotype defined as all T cells sharing the same CDR3 nucleotide sequence. In the clone abundance analyses, frequencies in each sample were normalized to that sample's 10,000 most abundant clones. Before analysis, public T cell clones were removed, and these numbered fewer than six per sample on average. Tumor-enriched and baseline blood-enriched clonotypes were defined by at least a 32-fold difference in abundance between compartments. A beta-binomial differential abundance model was used to identify clonotypes that expanded or contracted between blood time points. Tumor-blood repertoire similarity was measured with the Baroni-Urbani and Buser coefficient, and groups were compared using two-tailed Wilcoxon tests in R. TCRdb obtained this table from immuneACCESS and retained in-frame rearrangements with V and J assigned. These tables miss some clones; where compared with another copy, unresolved V genes account for less than half of the shortfall, and the remainder is unexplained. V, J and clone size were drawn from that table, and D and trimming were deduced from the DNA. This sample has over 60,000 clones in its table, and 70% to 90% of those were observed once. The leading ten clones occupy approximately 2.3% of the sample.

This clone was seen a few times. Its antigen is not yet known. No much larger clonotype is one base removed from it; base qualities were not supplied. The paper's findings and limits, for the study overall: Tracking of blood repertoire dynamics stopped at roughly 29 days after treatment, with no follow-up past that point. With a single-armed trial design, the study had no way to address how radiation dose or scheduling affects the TCR repertoire. Top tumor clonotypes rose in blood from baseline to 2 weeks post-radiation, then contracted by 4 weeks, suggesting transient expansion of tumor-resident clones. No pretreatment tumor biopsies were available, so the baseline intratumoral presence of clonotypes could not be determined.

This sample's time point label indicates: blood 4 weeks post-SBRT, at nephrectomy. This sample's treatment or condition label indicates: 15 Gy SBRT to primary tumor, nephrectomy 4 weeks later. Samples came from a clinical trial, in which primary renal cell carcinomas received 15 Gy stereotactic body radiation therapy followed by nephrectomy 4 weeks later. To follow tumor-enriched clonotypes, serial peripheral blood was collected from radiation-treated patients at baseline and at 2 weeks and 4 weeks after SBRT. Every patient's renal cell carcinoma showed clear cell pathology. The QIAamp DNA Blood Mini Kit (Qiagen) was used to prepare genomic DNA for TCR sequencing. Samples were included in the analyses only if all quality control checks were passed. Sequenced material: blood, taken from a patient whose treatment included radiotherapy and nephrectomy. The receptor's source is a woman between 55 and 75 years old with renal cell carcinoma.

The sequenced DNA: TGTGCCACATACAGGGTGGGCACAGATACGCAGTATTTT. It translates as CATYRVGTDTQYF. Here the chain combines TRBV2 and TRBJ2-3; TRBD1 could be the D gene, as 6 bases match. CDR1 and CDR2 are read off the germline V gene as SNHLY and FYNNEI. From cysteine to phenylalanine, the CDR3 is 13 amino acids long. The DNA shown is the 39-base CDR3, in frame from base 1. V is reduced by 10 bases and J by 1 base, leaving a spacing of 12 bases between them.